One and the same sample provided the 5 T cell receptor beta chains below, sequenced in a study of blood T cell repertoires in COVID-19. Sequenced by immunoSEQ multiplex PCR; TCRdb stores in-frame clones only, minus some. The table has fewer than 250,000 clones, around 76% seen once; the top ten hold about a sixth. Material for sequencing was PBMCs or T cells enriched from blood (not recorded which). The receptors shown here come from a woman aged 45-59 years with acute COVID-19.

This rearrangement joins TRBV5-6 to TRBJ2-5; TRBD2 aligns across 8 bases. CDR1 and CDR2 (germline): SGHDT, YYEEEE. The CDR3 covers 15 residues. V shed 3 bases, J shed 5 bases, and the junction held 9 bases outside the gene matches. CDR3 sequence (DNA): TGTGCCAGCAGCTCCTCGGGGGGGCCTTGGGAGACCCAGTACTTC. The encoded protein is CASSSSGGPWETQYF. Looking up the rest from reference TRBV5-6 and TRBJ2-5 gives the full variable domain: DAGVTQSPTHLIKTRGQQVTLRCSPKSGHDTVSWYQQALGQGPQFIFQYYEEEERQRGNFPDRFSGHQFPNYSSELNVNALLLGDSALYLCASSSSGGPWETQYFGPGTRLLVL.

This chain links TRBV21-1 with TRBJ1-2. TRBV21-1 is a pseudogene locus. This CDR3 region has 14 residues. The CDR3 loop is CASIKGGRRYGYTF. DNA of the CDR3: TGTGCCAGCATCAAGGGGGGGCGCCGATATGGCTACACCTTC.

V is TRBV19 and J is TRBJ1-5; D call uncertain. In germline, CDR1 is LNHDA, CDR2 SQIVND (reference sequence). Trimming took off 7 bases at V and 0 bases at J, with 10 bases between the two ends. The CDR3 is 14 residues long. The CDR3 here is CASTESNSNQPQHF. The CDR3 region has the DNA TGTGCCAGTACGGAGAGCAATAGCAATCAGCCCCAGCATTTT. The full variable domain, its missing parts supplied by reference TRBV19 and TRBJ1-5, is DGGITQSPKYLFRKEGQNVTLSCEQNLNHDAMYWYRQDPGQGLRLIYYSQIVNDFQKGDIAEGYSVSREKKESFPLTVTSAQKNPTAFYLCASTESNSNQPQHFGDGTRLSIL.

The chain links TRBV27 to TRBJ2-3, with 14 nucleotides matching TRBD2. CDR1 is MNHEY, CDR2 SMNVEV, per germline (reference sequence). This CDR3 is 16 amino acids long. V lost 4 bases, J lost 6 bases, and 6 bases stayed unmatched. CDR3 protein: CASSSPTSGGADTQYF. The CDR3 DNA reads as TGTGCCAGCAGTTCCCCGACTAGCGGGGGGGCGGATACGCAGTATTTT.

The chain links TRBV11-2 to TRBJ1-1; a possible D gene is TRBD1 (6 bases). The V gene lost 2 bases and the J gene lost 1 base, with 11 bases spanning the gap. The V gene's germline CDR1 is SGHAT and CDR2 FQNNGV. The CDR3 spans 15 residues. The CDR3 nucleotides are TGTGCCAGCAGCTTACAACAGGGCCCGAACACTGAAGCTTTCTTT. It translates to CASSLQQGPNTEAFF.